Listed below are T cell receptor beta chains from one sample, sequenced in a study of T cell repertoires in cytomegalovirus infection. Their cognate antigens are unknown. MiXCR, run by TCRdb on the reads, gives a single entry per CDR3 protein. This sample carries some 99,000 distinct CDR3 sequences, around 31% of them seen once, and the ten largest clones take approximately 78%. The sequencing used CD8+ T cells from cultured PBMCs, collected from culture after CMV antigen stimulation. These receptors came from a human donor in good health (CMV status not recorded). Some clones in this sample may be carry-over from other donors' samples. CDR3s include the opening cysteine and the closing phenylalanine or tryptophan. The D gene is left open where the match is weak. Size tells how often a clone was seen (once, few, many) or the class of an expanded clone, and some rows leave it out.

DNA: TGCAGCGTTGAAGATTTACGGGACCCCAACTATGGCTACACCTTC
CDR3: CSVEDLRDPNYGYTF
length: 15
V: TRBV29-1
J: TRBJ1-2
size: -
D: -

DNA: TGTGCCAGCAGTGAGATGAAACCTTCGGGGCATGAGCAGTTCTTC
CDR3: CASSEMKPSGHEQFF
length: 15
V: TRBV2
J: TRBJ2-1
size: -
D: -

DNA: TGTGCCAGCAGCTCCTTAAGCGGGGCGCTCGGAGATACGCAGTATTTT
CDR3: CASSSLSGALGDTQYF
length: 16
V: TRBV7-2
J: TRBJ2-3
size: many
D: TRBD2

DNA: TGTGCCAGCTCGGACAACGAGCAGTACTTC
CDR3: CASSDNEQYF
length: 10
V: TRBV6-6
J: TRBJ2-7
size: -
D: -

DNA: TGTGCCATCAGTGAGTCGGGGGGGACACAAGAGACCCAGTACTTC
CDR3: CAISESGGTQETQYF
length: 15
V: TRBV10-3
J: TRBJ2-5
size: -
D: -

DNA: TGTGCCAGCAGGCCGGGACTAGCGGATACGAACACCGGGGAGCTGTTTTTT
CDR3: CASRPGLADTNTGELFF
length: 17
V: TRBV27
J: TRBJ2-2
size: -
D: TRBD2

DNA: TGTGCCAGCAGCCAAGATTTCACCGGCGTAGGAAGCTATGGCTACACCTTC
CDR3: CASSQDFTGVGSYGYTF
length: 17
V: TRBV3-1
J: TRBJ1-2
size: few
D: -

DNA: TGTGCCAGCAGCCAGTGGGCCAGGGCGGGAAATGAGCAGTTCTTC
CDR3: CASSQWARAGNEQFF
length: 15
V: TRBV7-8
J: TRBJ2-1
size: many
D: -

DNA: TGTGCCAGCAGCTCCCCCGGGACAGGGGATCTCGAGCAGTACTTC
CDR3: CASSSPGTGDLEQYF
length: 15
V: TRBV7-9
J: TRBJ2-7
size: many
D: TRBD1

DNA: TGTGCCAGCAGGGGAGGAAGCTCCTACAATGAGCAGTTCTTC
CDR3: CASRGGSSYNEQFF
length: 14
V: TRBV12-3/TRBV12-4
J: TRBJ2-1
size: few
D: -

DNA: TGTGCCAGCAGTGAAGCGCTTCGACGGCTCTCTGGGGCCAACGTCCTGACTTTC
CDR3: CASSEALRRLSGANVLTF
length: 18
V: TRBV6-1
J: TRBJ2-6
size: many
D: -

DNA: TGTGCCAGCAGCCTGGGGGGGCGTCCGGATACGCAGTATTTT
CDR3: CASSLGGRPDTQYF
length: 14
V: TRBV7-9
J: TRBJ2-3
size: many
D: -

DNA: TGTGCCAGCAGTGAGGAGGGGGCCTTTCAGCCCCAGCATTTT
CDR3: CASSEEGAFQPQHF
length: 14
V: TRBV12-3/TRBV12-4
J: TRBJ1-5
size: -
D: TRBD1

DNA: TGCGCCAGCAGCCAAGATCATAACACTGAAGCTTTCTTT
CDR3: CASSQDHNTEAFF
length: 13
V: TRBV4-1
J: TRBJ1-1
size: -
D: -

DNA: TGTGCCAGCGGGCAATCTGGGGAAGGGGGCACAGATACGCAGTATTTT
CDR3: CASGQSGEGGTDTQYF
length: 16
V: TRBV12-3/TRBV12-4
J: TRBJ2-3
size: -
D: -

DNA: TGCGCCAGCAGCCACACGAGCAGGGGTACTGAAGCTTTCTTT
CDR3: CASSHTSRGTEAFF
length: 14
V: TRBV4-1
J: TRBJ1-1
size: -
D: -

DNA: TGTGCCAGCAGCGACAGGGATTGGGTGAGCACTGAAGCTTTCTTT
CDR3: CASSDRDWVSTEAFF
length: 15
V: TRBV6-6
J: TRBJ1-1
size: -
D: TRBD1

DNA: TGCAGTGCTAGAGATTGGCAGGGACAGGCGCTTTCCTACGAGCAGTACTTC
CDR3: CSARDWQGQALSYEQYF
length: 17
V: TRBV20-1
J: TRBJ2-7
size: many
D: TRBD1

DNA: TGTGCCAGGACATCTAGGGGGGGACTAAGGGGAGATACGCAGTATTTT
CDR3: CARTSRGGLRGDTQYF
length: 16
V: TRBV2
J: TRBJ2-3
size: -
D: -

DNA: TGTGCCAGCAGTACCCCGGGACAGGGGGCGCCCGGGGCCAACGTCCTGACTTTC
CDR3: CASSTPGQGAPGANVLTF
length: 18
V: TRBV7-8
J: TRBJ2-6
size: -
D: TRBD1

DNA: TGTGCCATCAGTGAGTCGGGCGGGGCGCAGTATTTT
CDR3: CAISESGGAQYF
length: 12
V: TRBV10-3
J: TRBJ2-3
size: few
D: -

DNA: TGTGCCAGCAGTTTGGTGCCAGGTCCCAATAGCAATCAGCCCCAGCATTTT
CDR3: CASSLVPGPNSNQPQHF
length: 17
V: TRBV27
J: TRBJ1-5
size: many
D: -

DNA: TGTGCCAGCAGCTTAGTAAGAGATTCGGGGGGCTCGGACACTGAAGCTTTCTTT
CDR3: CASSLVRDSGGSDTEAFF
length: 18
V: TRBV13
J: TRBJ1-1
size: few
D: -

DNA: TGTGCCAGCAGCACCCACGGGTCTAGCACAGATACGCAGTATTTT
CDR3: CASSTHGSSTDTQYF
length: 15
V: TRBV7-9
J: TRBJ2-3
size: many
D: -

DNA: TGCAGTGCTAGAATAGCGGGGGGGCGTATCGGGGAGCTGTTTTTT
CDR3: CSARIAGGRIGELFF
length: 15
V: TRBV20-1
J: TRBJ2-2
size: once
D: TRBD2

DNA: TGTGCCAGCAGCCAAGAAGCCCCCTACGAGCAGTACTTC
CDR3: CASSQEAPYEQYF
length: 13
V: TRBV4-2
J: TRBJ2-7
size: -
D: -

DNA: TGTGCCAGCAGCGACTTGACAGGGGTTGGCAATCAGCCCCAGCATTTT
CDR3: CASSDLTGVGNQPQHF
length: 16
V: TRBV2
J: TRBJ1-5
size: once
D: TRBD1

DNA: TGTGCCACCAGTGATTACACAGGGGGCGCAGATACGCAGTATTTT
CDR3: CATSDYTGGADTQYF
length: 15
V: TRBV24-1
J: TRBJ2-3
size: -
D: TRBD1

DNA: TGTGCCAGCAAACTAGCGGAGGGCTACGAGCAGTACTTC
CDR3: CASKLAEGYEQYF
length: 13
V: TRBV7-9
J: TRBJ2-7
size: few
D: TRBD2

DNA: TGTGCCAGCAGTTACTACTCGGTTCGGGTAGTCACAGATACGCAGTATTTT
CDR3: CASSYYSVRVVTDTQYF
length: 17
V: TRBV6-6
J: TRBJ2-3
size: -
D: -

DNA: TGCAGCGTTGAAGATAGTTCGTATGGCTACACCTTC
CDR3: CSVEDSSYGYTF
length: 12
V: TRBV29-1
J: TRBJ1-2
size: -
D: -

DNA: TGCAGCGTTGGGGACACCTACGAGCAGTACTTC
CDR3: CSVGDTYEQYF
length: 11
V: TRBV29-1
J: TRBJ2-7
size: -
D: -

DNA: TGTGCCAGCAGTTTTATGGGGGGACCTGGAAACACCATATATTTT
CDR3: CASSFMGGPGNTIYF
length: 15
V: TRBV28
J: TRBJ1-3
size: -
D: -

DNA: TGTGCCAGCAGTTTATGGGGACAGGGGAATAGCAATCAGCCCCAGCATTTT
CDR3: CASSLWGQGNSNQPQHF
length: 17
V: TRBV27
J: TRBJ1-5
size: few
D: TRBD1

DNA: TGTGCCAGCAGCTTAGGGGGGGGGTTAGGCTACGAGCAGTACTTC
CDR3: CASSLGGGLGYEQYF
length: 15
V: TRBV7-2
J: TRBJ2-7
size: many
D: TRBD2

DNA: TGTGCCACCAGCAGAGATGCCATTGGGACAGGGGGGGAAGCTTTCTTT
CDR3: CATSRDAIGTGGEAFF
length: 16
V: TRBV15
J: TRBJ1-1
size: -
D: TRBD1

DNA: TGTGCCAGCAGCCTGCGTGGCAGGGGGTTGACAGATACGCAGTATTTT
CDR3: CASSLRGRGLTDTQYF
length: 16
V: TRBV7-2
J: TRBJ2-3
size: many
D: TRBD1

DNA: TGTGCCAGTTTAGGGGTCCGACAGGGTCACGGGGAGCTGTTTTTT
CDR3: CASLGVRQGHGELFF
length: 15
V: TRBV2
J: TRBJ2-2
size: -
D: TRBD1

DNA: TGTGCCAGCAGCTTCTGGGGGTCAGATACGCAGTATTTT
CDR3: CASSFWGSDTQYF
length: 13
V: TRBV5-4
J: TRBJ2-3
size: many
D: -

DNA: TGTGCCAGCAGCTTCCCGGGACTAGCGAACGCAGATACGCAGTATTTT
CDR3: CASSFPGLANADTQYF
length: 16
V: TRBV13
J: TRBJ2-3
size: -
D: TRBD2

DNA: TGTGCCAGTAGTGACTTCGGGGGGACGGAGCAGTTCTTC
CDR3: CASSDFGGTEQFF
length: 13
V: TRBV19
J: TRBJ2-1
size: -
D: TRBD2

DNA: TGTGCCAGCAGTCCCGGGACAGAACTTGAAGCTTTCTTT
CDR3: CASSPGTELEAFF
length: 13
V: TRBV27
J: TRBJ1-1
size: -
D: TRBD1

DNA: TGTGCCAGTAGTATGTCCTCCGGGACGGGGCAGCCCCAGCATTTT
CDR3: CASSMSSGTGQPQHF
length: 15
V: TRBV19
J: TRBJ1-5
size: -
D: -

DNA: TGCAGCGCCGAGGTTGAAGCCCTTAATGAAAAACTGTTTTTT
CDR3: CSAEVEALNEKLFF
length: 14
V: TRBV29-1
J: TRBJ1-4
size: few
D: -